The clone carrying this T cell receptor beta chain appeared once. Its antigen is as yet unknown. Assay used: immunoSEQ multiplex PCR; TCRdb lists only in-frame clones, some missing. The sample holds around 70,000 clones, 75% to 95% seen once. The CDR3 loop spans 15 amino acids. Germline CDR1 LGHNA, CDR2 YSLEER. The V and J ends lost 1 base and 5 bases respectively, with 9 bases between them. The sample belongs to a study of OX40 agonist ivuxolimab in advanced cancers. Study-wide context: As their treatment, patients were administered ivuxolimab, an agonistic anti-OX40 (CD134) antibody. While on treatment, patients had intravenous ivuxolimab at 0.01 to 10 mg/kg every 2 weeks. Participants could have had prior anti-PD-1, anti-PD-L1 or anti-CTLA-4 therapy, and 40% had some. The study's findings and limits: At 0.1 to 3.0 mg/kg, CD4+ and CD8+ blood T cells expanded clonally by week 6.

The chain has TRBV4-3 and TRBJ1-6; D unresolved. The receptor was isolated from an adult with an advanced solid tumor such as melanoma, head and neck, liver or kidney cancer. The sequencing here drew on CD4+ or CD8+ T cells sorted from blood, taken in a trial of the OX40 agonist ivuxolimab. The CDR3 sequence is CASSQVFSDNSPLHF. CDR3 nucleotide sequence: TGCGCCAGCAGCCAAGTTTTCAGTGATAATTCACCCCTCCACTTT.